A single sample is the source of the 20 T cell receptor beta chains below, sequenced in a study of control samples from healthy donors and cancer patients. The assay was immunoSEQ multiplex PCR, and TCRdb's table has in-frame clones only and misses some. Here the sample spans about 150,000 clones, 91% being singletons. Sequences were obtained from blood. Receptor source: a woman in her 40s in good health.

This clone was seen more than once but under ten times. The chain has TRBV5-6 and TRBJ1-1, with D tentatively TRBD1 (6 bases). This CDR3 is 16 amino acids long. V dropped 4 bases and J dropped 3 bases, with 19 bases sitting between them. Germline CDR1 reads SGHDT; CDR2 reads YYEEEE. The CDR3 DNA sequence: TGTGCCAGCAGCCCGTGGTCCGGGGGCGGGGACACTGAAGCTTTCTTT. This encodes CASSPWSGGGDTEAFF.

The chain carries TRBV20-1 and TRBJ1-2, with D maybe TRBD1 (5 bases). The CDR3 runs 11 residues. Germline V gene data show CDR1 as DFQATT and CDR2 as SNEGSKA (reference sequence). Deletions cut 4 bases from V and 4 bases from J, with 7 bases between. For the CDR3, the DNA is TGCAGTGCTACCGGGGGCTATGGCTACACCTTC. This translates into CSATGGYGYTF.

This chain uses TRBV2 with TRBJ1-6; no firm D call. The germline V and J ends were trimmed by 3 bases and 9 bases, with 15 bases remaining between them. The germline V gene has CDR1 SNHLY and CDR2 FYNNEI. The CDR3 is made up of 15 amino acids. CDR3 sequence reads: CASSESRAGGSPLHF. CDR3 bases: TGTGCCAGCAGTGAGTCAAGGGCGGGAGGTTCACCCCTCCACTTT.

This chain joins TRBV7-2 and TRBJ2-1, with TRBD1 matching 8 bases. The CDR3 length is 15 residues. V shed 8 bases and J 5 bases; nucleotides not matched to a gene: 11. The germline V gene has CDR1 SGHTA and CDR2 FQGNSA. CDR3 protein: CASAGQGALNNEQFF. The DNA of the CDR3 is TGTGCCAGCGCTGGCCAGGGGGCCCTCAACAATGAGCAGTTCTTC.

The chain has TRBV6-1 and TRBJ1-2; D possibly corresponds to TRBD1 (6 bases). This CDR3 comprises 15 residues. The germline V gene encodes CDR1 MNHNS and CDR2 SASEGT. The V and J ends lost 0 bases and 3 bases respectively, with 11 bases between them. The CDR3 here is CASSEARGTYYGYTF. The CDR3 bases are TGTGCCAGCAGTGAAGCGAGGGGGACTTACTATGGCTACACCTTC.

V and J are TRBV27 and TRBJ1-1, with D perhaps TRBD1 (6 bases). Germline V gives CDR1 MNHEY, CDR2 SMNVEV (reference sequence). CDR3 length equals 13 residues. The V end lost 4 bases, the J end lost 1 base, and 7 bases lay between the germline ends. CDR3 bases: TGTGCCAGCAGTTCCAGGGGGAACACTGAAGCTTTCTTT. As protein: CASSSRGNTEAFF.

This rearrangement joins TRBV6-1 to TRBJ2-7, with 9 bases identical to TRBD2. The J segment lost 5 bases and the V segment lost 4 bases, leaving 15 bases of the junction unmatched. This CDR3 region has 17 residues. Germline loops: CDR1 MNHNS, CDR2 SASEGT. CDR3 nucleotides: TGTGCCAGCAGTGTCCCCCCCGGGGCGGGGGGGCCTGACGAGCAGTACTTC. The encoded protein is CASSVPPGAGGPDEQYF.

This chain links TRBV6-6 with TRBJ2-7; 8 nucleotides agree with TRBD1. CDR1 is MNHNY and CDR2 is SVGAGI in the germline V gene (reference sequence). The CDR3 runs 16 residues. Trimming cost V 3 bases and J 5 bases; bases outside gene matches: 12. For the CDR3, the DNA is TGTGCCAGCAGTTATGGTACTGGCAGGGGGCGGAACGAGCAGTACTTC. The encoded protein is CASSYGTGRGRNEQYF.

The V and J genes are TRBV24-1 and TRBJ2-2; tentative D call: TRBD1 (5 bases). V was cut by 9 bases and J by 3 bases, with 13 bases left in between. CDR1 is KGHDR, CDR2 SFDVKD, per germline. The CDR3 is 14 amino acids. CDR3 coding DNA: TGTGCCACCGGTCCCAGGGTTGACACCGGGGAGCTGTTTTTT. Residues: CATGPRVDTGELFF.

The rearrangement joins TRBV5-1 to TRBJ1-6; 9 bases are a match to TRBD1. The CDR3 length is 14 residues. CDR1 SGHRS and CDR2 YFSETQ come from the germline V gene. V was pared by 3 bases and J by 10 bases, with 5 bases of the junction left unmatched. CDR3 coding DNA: TGCGCCAGCAGCTCCGGGACAGGGTCCTCACCCCTCCACTTT. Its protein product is CASSSGTGSSPLHF.

The CDR3 here is CASSEGFGTTDTQYF. Written as DNA, the CDR3 is TGTGCCAGCAGTGAGGGGTTCGGCACCACAGATACGCAGTATTTT. V is TRBV2 and J is TRBJ2-3, with D unclear. The germline V and J ends were trimmed by 3 bases and 2 bases, with 12 bases remaining between them. Germline V gene lookup returns CDR1 SNHLY and CDR2 FYNNEI. The CDR3 length is 15 residues.

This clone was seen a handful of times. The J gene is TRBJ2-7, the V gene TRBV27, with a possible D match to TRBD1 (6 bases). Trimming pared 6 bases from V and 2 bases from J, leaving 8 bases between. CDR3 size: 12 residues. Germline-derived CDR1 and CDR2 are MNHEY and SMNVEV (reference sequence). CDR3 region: CASRTGPYEQYF. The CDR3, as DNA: TGTGCCAGCAGGACAGGACCCTACGAGCAGTACTTC.

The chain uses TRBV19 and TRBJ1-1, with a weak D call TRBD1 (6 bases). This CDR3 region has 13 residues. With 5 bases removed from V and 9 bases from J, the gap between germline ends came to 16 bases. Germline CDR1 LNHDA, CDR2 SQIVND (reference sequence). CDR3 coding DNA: TGTGCCAGTAGTCCTACAGGGAGGACGAAAGCTTTCTTT. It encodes CASSPTGRTKAFF.

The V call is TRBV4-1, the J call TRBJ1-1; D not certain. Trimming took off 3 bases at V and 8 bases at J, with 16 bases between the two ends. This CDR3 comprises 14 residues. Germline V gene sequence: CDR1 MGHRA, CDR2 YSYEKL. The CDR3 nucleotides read TGCGCCAGCAGCCAGTGGGCCTCCCCGGTGGAAGCTTTCTTT. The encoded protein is CASSQWASPVEAFF.

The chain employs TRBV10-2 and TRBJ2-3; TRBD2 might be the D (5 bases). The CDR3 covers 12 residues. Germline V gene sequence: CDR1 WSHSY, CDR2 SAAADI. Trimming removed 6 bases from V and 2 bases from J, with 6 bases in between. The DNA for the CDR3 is TGCGCCAGCAGGGAGGTCACAGATACGCAGTATTTT. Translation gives CASREVTDTQYF.

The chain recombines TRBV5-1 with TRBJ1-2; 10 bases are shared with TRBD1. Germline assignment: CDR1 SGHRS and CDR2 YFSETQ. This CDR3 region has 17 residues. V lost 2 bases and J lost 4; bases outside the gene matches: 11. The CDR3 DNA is TGCGCCAGCAGCTTCACTCCGGGACAGGGGACAAGCTATGGCTACACCTTC. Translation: CASSFTPGQGTSYGYTF.

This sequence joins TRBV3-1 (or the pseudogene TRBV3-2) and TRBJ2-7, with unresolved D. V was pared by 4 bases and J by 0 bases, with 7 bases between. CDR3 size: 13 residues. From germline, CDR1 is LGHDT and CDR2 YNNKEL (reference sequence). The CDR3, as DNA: TGTGCCAGCAGCCGTAGGAGCTCCTACGAGCAGTACTTC. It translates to CASSRRSSYEQYF.

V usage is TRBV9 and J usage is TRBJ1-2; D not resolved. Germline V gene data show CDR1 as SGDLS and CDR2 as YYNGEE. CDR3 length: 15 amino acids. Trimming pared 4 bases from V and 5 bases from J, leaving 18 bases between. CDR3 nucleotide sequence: TGTGCCAGCAGCCCCCCTGCGGGCAGAGGATATGGCTACACCTTC. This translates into CASSPPAGRGYGYTF. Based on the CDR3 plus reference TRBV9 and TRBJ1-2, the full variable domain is DSGVTQTPKHLITATGQRVTLRCSPRSGDLSVYWYQQSLDQGLQFLIQYYNGEERAKGNILERFSAQQFPDLHSELNLSSLELGDSALYFCASSPPAGRGYGYTFGSGTRLTVV.

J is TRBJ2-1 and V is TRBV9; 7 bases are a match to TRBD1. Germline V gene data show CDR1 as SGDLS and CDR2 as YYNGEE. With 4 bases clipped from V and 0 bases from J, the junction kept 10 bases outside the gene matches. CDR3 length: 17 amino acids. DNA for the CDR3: TGTGCCAGCAGCCCAAGACAGGGATCACACTCCTACAATGAGCAGTTCTTC. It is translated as CASSPRQGSHSYNEQFF.

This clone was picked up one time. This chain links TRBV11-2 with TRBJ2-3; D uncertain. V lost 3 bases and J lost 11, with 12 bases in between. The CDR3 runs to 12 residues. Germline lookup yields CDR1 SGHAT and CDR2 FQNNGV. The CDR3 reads CASSFTEDKQYF. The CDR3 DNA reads TGTGCCAGCAGCTTTACGGAAGACAAGCAGTATTTT. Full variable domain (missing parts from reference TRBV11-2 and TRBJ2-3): EAGVAQSPRYKIIEKRQSVAFWCNPISGHATLYWYQQILGQGPKLLIQFQNNGVVDDSQLPKDRFSAERLKGVDSTLKIQPAKLEDSAVYLCASSFTEDKQYFGPGTRLTVL.